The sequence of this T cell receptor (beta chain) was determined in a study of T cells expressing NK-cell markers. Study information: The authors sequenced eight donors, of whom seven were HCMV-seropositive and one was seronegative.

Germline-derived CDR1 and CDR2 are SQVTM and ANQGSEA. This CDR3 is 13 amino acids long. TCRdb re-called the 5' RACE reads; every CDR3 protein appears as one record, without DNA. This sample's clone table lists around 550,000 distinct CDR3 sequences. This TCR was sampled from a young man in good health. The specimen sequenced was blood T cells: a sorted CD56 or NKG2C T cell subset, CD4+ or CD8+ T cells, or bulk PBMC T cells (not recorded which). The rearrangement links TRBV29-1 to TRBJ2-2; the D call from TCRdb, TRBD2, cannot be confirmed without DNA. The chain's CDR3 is CSVAPSATGELFF.